This T cell receptor (beta chain) was recovered during a study of a mutant IDH1 vaccine in newly diagnosed glioma. With regard to this clone: Its antigen remains unidentified.

Documented time point: week 11, during vaccination. Each vaccine dose was 300 ug of mutant IDH1 20-mer peptide, with topical imiquimod. Each donor presented with a new WHO grade 3 or 4 astrocytoma that tested IDH1-mutant and showed ATRX loss. CDR1 is PRHDT and CDR2 is FYEKMQ in the germline V gene (reference sequence). Between the trimmed V and J ends, which lost 5 bases and 2 bases, there was a span of 5 bases. The CDR3 runs to 12 residues. Method: immunoSEQ multiplex PCR; TCRdb's copy keeps in-frame clones and lacks some. The sample lists some 60,000 clones, 80% seen once, with more than 5.5% in the top ten.

The source material was PBMCs, sampled from a glioma patient whose treatment included an IDH1 peptide vaccine. The rearrangement uses TRBV13 and TRBJ2-3; no firm D call. The TCR sequence derives from a man aged 50 or older with glioma. The CDR3: CASSLLTDTQYF. CDR3 nucleotide sequence: TGTGCCAGCAGCCTACTCACAGATACGCAGTATTTT.